Detailed here is one T cell receptor beta chain. As yet, its antigen is unknown. This sample is part of a study of cytomegalovirus exposure and HLA in healthy donors. The V gene lost 6 bases and the J gene lost 0 bases, with 10 bases spanning the gap. The CDR3 runs 14 residues. CDR1 SGDLS and CDR2 YYNGEE come from the germline V gene. Notes on the study in general: A later analysis linked a missense variant in DCLRE1C to the trimming of TCR beta V and J genes.

PCR involved 60 Vbeta and 13 Jbeta primers. Method: immunoSEQ multiplex PCR; TCRdb's copy keeps in-frame clones and lacks some. This sample has 180,000 or so clones, with about 72% found just once. This rearrangement joins TRBV9 to TRBJ1-3, with D uncertain. The TCR originated in a human donor in good health. Sequencing was performed on PBMCs. CDR3 sequence reads: CASTPQSSGNTIYF. The CDR3 DNA is TGTGCCAGCACCCCACAGAGCTCTGGAAACACCATATATTTT.